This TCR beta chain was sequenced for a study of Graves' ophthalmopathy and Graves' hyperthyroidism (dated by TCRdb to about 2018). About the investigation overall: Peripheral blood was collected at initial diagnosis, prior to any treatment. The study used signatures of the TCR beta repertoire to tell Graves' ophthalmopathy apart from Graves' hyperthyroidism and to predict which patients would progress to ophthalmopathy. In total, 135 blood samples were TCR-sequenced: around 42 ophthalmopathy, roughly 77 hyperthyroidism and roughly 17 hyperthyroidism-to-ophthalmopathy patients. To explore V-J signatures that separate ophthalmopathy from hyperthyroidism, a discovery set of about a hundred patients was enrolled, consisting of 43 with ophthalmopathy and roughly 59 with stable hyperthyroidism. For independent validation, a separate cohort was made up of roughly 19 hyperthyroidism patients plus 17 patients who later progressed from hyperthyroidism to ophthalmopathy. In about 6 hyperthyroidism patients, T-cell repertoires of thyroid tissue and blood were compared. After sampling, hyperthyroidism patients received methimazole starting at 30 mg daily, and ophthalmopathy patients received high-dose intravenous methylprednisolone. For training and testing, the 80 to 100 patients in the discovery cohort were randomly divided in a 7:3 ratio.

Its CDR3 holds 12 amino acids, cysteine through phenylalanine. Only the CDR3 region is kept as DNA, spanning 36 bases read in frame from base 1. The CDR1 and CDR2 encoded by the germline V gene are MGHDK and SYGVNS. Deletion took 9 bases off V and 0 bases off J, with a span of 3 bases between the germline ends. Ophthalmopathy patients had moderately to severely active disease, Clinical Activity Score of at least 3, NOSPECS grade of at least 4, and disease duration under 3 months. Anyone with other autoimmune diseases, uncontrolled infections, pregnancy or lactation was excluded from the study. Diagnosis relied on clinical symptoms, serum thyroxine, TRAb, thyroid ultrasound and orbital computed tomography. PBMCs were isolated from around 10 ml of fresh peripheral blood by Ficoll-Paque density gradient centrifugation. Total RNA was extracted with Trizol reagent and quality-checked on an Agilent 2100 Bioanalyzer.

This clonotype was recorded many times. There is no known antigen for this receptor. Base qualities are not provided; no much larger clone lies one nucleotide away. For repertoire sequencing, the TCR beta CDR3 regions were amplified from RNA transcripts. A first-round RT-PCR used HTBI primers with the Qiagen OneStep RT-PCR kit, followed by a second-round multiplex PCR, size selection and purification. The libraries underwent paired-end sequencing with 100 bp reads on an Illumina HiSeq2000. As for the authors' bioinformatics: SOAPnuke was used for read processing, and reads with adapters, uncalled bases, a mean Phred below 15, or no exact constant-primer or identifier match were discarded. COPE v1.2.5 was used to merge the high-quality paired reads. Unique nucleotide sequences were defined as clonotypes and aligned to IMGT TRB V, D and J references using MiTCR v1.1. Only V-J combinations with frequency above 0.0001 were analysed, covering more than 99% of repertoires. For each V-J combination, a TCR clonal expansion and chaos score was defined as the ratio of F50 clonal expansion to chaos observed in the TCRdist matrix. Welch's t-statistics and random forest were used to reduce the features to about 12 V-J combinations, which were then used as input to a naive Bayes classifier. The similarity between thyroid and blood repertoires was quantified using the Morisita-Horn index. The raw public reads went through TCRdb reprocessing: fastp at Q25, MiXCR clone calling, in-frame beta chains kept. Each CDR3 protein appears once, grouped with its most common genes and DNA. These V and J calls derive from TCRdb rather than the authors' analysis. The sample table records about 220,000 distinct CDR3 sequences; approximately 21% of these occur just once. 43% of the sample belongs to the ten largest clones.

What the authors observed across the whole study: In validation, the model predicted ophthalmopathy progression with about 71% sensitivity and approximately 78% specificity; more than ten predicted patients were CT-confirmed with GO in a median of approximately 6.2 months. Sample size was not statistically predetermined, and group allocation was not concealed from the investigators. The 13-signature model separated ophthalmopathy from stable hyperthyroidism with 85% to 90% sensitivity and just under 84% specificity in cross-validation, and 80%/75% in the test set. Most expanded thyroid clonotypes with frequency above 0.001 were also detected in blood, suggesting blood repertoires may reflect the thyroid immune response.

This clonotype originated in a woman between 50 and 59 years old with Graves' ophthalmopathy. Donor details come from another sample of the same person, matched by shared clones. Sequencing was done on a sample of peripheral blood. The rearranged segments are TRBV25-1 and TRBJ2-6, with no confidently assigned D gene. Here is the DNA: TGTGCCAGTGGCTCTGGGGCCAACGTCCTGACTTTC. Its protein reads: CASGSGANVLTF.